One sample yielded the 4 T cell receptor beta chains listed below, sequenced in a study of CD8+CD57+ T cells in acquired aplastic anemia. For CDR3 and TCR beta VDJ profiling, genomic DNA was the template used. Each CDR3 protein is one row after TCRdb ran MiXCR on the reads. The sample includes about 70,000 distinct CDR3 sequences, around half of them seen just once. The sequenced sample was sorted CD4+, CD8+, or CD8+CD57+ T cells (not recorded which) from PBMCs. These receptors all come from a human donor in good health, serving as a control.

This clonotype has at least ten counts. The chain couples TRBV7-9 to TRBJ2-7; D ambiguous. V was cut by 5 bases and J by 0 bases, with 17 bases left in between. CDR3 size: 16 residues. Germline CDR1 and CDR2: SEHNR and FQNEAQ (reference sequence). For the CDR3, the DNA is TGTGCCAGCAGCCCCGGGTTTAACCGATACTCCTACGAGCAGTACTTC. This translates into CASSPGFNRYSYEQYF. Combining the CDR3 with reference TRBV7-9 and TRBJ2-7 gives the whole variable domain DTGVSQNPRHKITKRGQNVTFRCDPISEHNRLYWYRQTLGQGPEFLTYFQNEAQLEKSRLLSDRFSAERPKGSFSTLEIQRTEQGDSAMYLCASSPGFNRYSYEQYFGPGTRLTVT.

This clonotype occurred a few times. V is TRBV15 and J is TRBJ1-1, with 7 bases aligning to TRBD1. Germline-derived CDR1 and CDR2 are LNHNV and YYDKDF (reference sequence). The CDR3 sequence is 13 residues long. Germline trimming cut 1 base from V and 8 bases from J; bases unmatched to any gene: 4. CDR3 in amino acids: CATSRGQGGEAFF. CDR3 bases: TGTGCCACCAGCAGAGGACAGGGAGGGGAAGCTTTCTTT.

Only a few counts were recorded for this clonotype. This chain connects TRBV20-1 to TRBJ1-2; D is unresolved. The CDR3 loop spans 11 amino acids. Trimming left V 3 bases short and J 6 bases short, with 8 bases between. CDR1 and CDR2 from the germline V gene are DFQATT and SNEGSKA (reference sequence). CDR3 loop: CSASPGHGYTF. In nucleotides, the CDR3 is TGCAGTGCTAGCCCAGGACATGGCTACACCTTC.

This rearrangement joins TRBV29-1 to TRBJ2-7; TRBD1 aligns across 9 bases. V lost 3 bases to trimming and J lost 2 bases; unmatched junction nucleotides: 5. CDR3 length: 14 residues. In germline, CDR1 is SQVTM, CDR2 ANQGSEA. The DNA for the CDR3 is TGCAGCGTTGATTCTGGGACAGGGACCTACGAGCAGTACTTC. Residues: CSVDSGTGTYEQYF.